This T cell receptor beta chain comes out of a study of graft-versus-host responses after intestinal transplantation. Study background: Transplants were multivisceral, liver-intestinal, or isolated intestinal. Every recipient had anti-thymocyte globulin induction and 2 to 4 years of tacrolimus plus steroids. Findings and caveats of the study: The authors found GvH clones in recipient marrow, some appearing first in ileum or blood.

Using immunoSEQ multiplex PCR, the repertoire was profiled, and TCRdb retains in-frame clones only, with some absent. This sample has tens of thousands of clones, with more than 70% found just once. The CDR3 has 13 residues. The germline gives CDR1 MDHEN, CDR2 SYDVKM. With 6 bases clipped from V and 11 bases from J, the junction kept 8 bases outside the gene matches. This clone was detected only a few times. Its target is unknown. This sequence joins TRBV28 and TRBJ2-1, with 9 nucleotides matching TRBD1. The sequencing used unstimulated CD8+ T cells sorted from spleen or lymph node cells, collected before intestinal transplant. The TCR originated in a human donor who received an intestinal transplant. The CDR3 coding sequence is TGTGCCAGCAGCAGACAGGGGGAGGAAAAGCAGTTCTTC. The encoded protein is CASSRQGEEKQFF.